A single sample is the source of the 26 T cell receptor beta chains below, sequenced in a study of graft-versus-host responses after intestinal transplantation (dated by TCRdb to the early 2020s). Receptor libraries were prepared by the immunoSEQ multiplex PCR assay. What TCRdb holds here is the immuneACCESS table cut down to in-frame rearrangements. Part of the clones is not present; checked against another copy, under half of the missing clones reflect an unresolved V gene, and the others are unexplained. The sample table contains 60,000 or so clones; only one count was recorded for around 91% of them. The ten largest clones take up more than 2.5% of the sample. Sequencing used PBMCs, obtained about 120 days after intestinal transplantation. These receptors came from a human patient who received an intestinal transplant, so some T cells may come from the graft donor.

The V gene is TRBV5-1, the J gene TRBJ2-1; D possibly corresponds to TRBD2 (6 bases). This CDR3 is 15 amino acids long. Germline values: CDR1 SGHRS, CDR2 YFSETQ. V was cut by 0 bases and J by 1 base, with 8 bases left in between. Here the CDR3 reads CASSLGGTSYNEQFF. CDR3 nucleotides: TGCGCCAGCAGCTTGGGCGGGACTTCCTACAATGAGCAGTTCTTC.

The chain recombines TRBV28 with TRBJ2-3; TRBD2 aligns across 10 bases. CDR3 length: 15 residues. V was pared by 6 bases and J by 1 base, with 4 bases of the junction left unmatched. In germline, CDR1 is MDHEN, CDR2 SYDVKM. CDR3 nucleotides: TGTGCCAGCAGGCTAGCGGGAGTCGGCACAGATACGCAGTATTTT. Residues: CASRLAGVGTDTQYF.

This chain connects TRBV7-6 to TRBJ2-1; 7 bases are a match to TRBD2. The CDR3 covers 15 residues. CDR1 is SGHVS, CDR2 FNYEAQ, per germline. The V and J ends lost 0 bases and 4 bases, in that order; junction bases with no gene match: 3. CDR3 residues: CASSLAAAGYNEQFF. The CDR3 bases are TGTGCCAGCAGCTTAGCGGCAGCGGGGTACAATGAGCAGTTCTTC.

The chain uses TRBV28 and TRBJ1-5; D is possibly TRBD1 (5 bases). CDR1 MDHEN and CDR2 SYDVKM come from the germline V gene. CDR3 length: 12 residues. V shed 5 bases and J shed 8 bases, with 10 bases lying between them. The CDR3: CASSLPGEPQHF. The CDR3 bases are TGTGCCAGCAGTCTACCGGGGGAGCCCCAGCATTTT. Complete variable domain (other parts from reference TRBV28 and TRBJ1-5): DVKVTQSSRYLVKRTGEKVFLECVQDMDHENMFWYRQDPGLGLRLIYFSYDVKMKEKGDIPEGYSVSREKKERFSLILESASTNQTSMYLCASSLPGEPQHFGDGTRLSIL.

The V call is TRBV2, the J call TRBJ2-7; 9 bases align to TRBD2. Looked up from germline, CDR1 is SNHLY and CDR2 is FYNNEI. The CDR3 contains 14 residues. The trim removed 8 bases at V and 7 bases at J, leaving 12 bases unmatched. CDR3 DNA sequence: TGTGCCAGCGGGGACGGCGGGGGGGTCAGGGAGCAGTACTTC. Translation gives CASGDGGGVREQYF.

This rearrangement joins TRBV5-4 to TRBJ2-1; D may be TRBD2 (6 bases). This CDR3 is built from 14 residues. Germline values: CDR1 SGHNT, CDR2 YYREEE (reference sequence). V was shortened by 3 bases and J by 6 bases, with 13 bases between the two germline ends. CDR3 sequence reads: CASSSGRSGNEQFF. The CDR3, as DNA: TGTGCCAGCAGCTCGGGGAGGTCGGGCAATGAGCAGTTCTTC.

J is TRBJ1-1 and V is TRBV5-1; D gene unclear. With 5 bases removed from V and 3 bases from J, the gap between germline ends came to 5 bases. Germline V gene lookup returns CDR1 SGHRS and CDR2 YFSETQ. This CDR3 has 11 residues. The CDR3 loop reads CASSQHTEAFF. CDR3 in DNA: TGCGCCAGCAGTCAACACACTGAAGCTTTCTTT.

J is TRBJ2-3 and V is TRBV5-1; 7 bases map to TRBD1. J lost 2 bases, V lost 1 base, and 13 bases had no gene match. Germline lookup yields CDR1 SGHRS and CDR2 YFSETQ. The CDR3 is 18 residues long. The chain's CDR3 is CASSLTVSPTGFTDTQYF. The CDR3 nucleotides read TGCGCCAGCAGCTTGACGGTGTCCCCGACAGGGTTCACAGATACGCAGTATTTT.

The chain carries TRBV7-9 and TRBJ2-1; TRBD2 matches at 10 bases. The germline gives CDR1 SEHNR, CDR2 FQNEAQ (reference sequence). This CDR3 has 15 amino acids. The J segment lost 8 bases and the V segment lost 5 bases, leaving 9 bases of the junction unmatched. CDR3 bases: TGTGCCAGCAGCCCCCCAGCGGGGGGGGTCCATGAGCAGTTCTTC. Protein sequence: CASSPPAGGVHEQFF.

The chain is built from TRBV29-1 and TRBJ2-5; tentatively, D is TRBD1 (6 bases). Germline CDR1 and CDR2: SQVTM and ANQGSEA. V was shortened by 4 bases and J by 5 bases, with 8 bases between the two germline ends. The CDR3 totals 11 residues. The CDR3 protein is CSVAQGETQYF. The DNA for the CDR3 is TGCAGCGTTGCCCAGGGGGAGACCCAGTACTTC.

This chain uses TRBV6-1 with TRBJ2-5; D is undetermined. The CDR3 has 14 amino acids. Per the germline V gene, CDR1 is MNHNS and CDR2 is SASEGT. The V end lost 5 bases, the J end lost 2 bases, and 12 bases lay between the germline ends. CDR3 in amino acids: CASSTREMQETQYF. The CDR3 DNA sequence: TGTGCCAGCAGTACCCGTGAGATGCAAGAGACCCAGTACTTC.

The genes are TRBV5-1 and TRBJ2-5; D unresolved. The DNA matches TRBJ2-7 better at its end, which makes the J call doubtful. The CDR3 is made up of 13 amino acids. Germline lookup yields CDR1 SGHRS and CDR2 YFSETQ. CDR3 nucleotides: TGCGCCAGCAGCTTGGCTAGCTCCTACGAGCAGTACTTC. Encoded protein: CASSLASSYEQYF.

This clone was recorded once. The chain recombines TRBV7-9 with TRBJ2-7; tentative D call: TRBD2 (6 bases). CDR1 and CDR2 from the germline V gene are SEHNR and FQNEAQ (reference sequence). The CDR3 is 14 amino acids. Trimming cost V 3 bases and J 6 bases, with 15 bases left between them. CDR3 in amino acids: CASSFFLVGGEQYF. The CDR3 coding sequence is TGTGCCAGCAGCTTTTTCCTAGTGGGAGGCGAGCAGTACTTC.

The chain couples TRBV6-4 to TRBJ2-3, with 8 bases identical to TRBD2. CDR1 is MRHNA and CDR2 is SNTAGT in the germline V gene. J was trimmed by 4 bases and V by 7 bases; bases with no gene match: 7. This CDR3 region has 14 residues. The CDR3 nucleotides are TGTGCCAGCAAGCGGGAGACACACGCAGATACGCAGTATTTT. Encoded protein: CASKRETHADTQYF.

The DNA for the CDR3 is TGTGCCAGCAGACAAAGACTTTTTGGATCCTACGAGCAGTACTTC. Translation: CASRQRLFGSYEQYF. The chain is built from TRBV28 and TRBJ2-7; no reliable D call. Between the trimmed V and J ends, which lost 6 bases and 1 base, there was a span of 16 bases. CDR3 size: 15 residues. Germline values: CDR1 MDHEN, CDR2 SYDVKM.

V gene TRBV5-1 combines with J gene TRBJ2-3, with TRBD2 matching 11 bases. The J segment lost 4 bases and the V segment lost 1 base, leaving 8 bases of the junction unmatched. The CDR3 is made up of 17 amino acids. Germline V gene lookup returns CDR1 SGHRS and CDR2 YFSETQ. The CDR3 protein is CASSLSPPGLAADTQYF. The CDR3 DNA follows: TGCGCCAGCAGCTTGTCCCCCCCGGGACTAGCGGCAGATACGCAGTATTTT. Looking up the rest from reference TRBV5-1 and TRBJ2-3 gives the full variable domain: KAGVTQTPRYLIKTRGQQVTLSCSPISGHRSVSWYQQTPGQGLQFLFEYFSETQRNKGNFPGRFSGRQFSNSRSEMNVSTLELGDSALYLCASSLSPPGLAADTQYFGPGTRLTVL.

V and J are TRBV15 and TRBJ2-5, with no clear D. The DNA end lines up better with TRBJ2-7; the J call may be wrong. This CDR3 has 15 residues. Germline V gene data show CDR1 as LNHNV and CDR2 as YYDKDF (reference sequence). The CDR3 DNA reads TGTGCCACCAGCTTAGAGAGGCGCCCTTTTTACGAGCAGTACTTC. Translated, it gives CATSLERRPFYEQYF.

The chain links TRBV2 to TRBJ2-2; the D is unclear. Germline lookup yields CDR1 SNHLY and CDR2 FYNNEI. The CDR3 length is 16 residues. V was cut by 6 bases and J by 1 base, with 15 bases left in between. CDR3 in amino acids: CASSLDAPGNTGELFF. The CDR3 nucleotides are TGTGCCAGCAGCCTCGATGCCCCAGGGAACACCGGGGAGCTGTTTTTT.

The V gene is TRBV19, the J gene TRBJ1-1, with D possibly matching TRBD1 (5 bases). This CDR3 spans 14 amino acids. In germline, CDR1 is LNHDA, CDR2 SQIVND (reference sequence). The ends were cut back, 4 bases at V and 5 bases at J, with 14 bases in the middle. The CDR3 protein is CASSTGGSGTEAFF. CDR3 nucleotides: TGTGCCAGTAGTACTGGCGGGTCAGGGACTGAAGCTTTCTTT.

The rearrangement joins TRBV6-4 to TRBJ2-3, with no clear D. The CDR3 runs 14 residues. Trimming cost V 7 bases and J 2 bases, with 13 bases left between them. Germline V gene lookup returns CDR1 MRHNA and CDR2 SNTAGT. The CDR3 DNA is TGTGCCAGCAAGTCGGCGGCTCTCACAGATACGCAGTATTTT. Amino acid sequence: CASKSAALTDTQYF.

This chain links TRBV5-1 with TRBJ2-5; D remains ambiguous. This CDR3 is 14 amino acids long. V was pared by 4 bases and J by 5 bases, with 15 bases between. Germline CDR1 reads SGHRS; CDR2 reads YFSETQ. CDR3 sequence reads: CASSLAALGETQYF. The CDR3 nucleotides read TGCGCCAGCAGCCTCGCCGCTCTTGGGGAGACCCAGTACTTC. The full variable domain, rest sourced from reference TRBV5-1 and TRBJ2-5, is KAGVTQTPRYLIKTRGQQVTLSCSPISGHRSVSWYQQTPGQGLQFLFEYFSETQRNKGNFPGRFSGRQFSNSRSEMNVSTLELGDSALYLCASSLAALGETQYFGPGTRLLVL.

CDR3 loop: CASATEEETQYF. In DNA, the CDR3 is TGTGCTAGTGCCACGGAAGAAGAGACCCAGTACTTC. The rearrangement joins TRBV12-5 to TRBJ2-5; D remains unclear. Germline CDR1 reads LGHNT; CDR2 reads FRNRAP. V lost 7 bases and J lost 3, with 9 bases in between. The CDR3 contains 12 residues.

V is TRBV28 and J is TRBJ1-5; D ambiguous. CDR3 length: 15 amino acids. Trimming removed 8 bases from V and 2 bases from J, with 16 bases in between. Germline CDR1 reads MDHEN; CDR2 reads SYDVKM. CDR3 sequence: CASGPAGVGNQPQHF. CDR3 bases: TGTGCCAGCGGGCCAGCGGGCGTGGGCAATCAGCCCCAGCATTTT.

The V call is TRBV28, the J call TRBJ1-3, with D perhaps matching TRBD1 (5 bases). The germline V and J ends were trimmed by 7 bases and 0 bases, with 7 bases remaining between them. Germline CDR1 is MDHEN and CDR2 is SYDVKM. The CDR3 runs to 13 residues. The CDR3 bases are TGTGCCAGCACCAGGGACTCTGGAAACACCATATATTTT. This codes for CASTRDSGNTIYF.

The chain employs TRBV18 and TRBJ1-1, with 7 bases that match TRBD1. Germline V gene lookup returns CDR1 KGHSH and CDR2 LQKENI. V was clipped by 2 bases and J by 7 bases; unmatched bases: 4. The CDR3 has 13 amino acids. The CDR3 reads CASSPDRDREAFF. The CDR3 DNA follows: TGTGCCAGCTCACCAGACAGGGACCGTGAAGCTTTCTTT.

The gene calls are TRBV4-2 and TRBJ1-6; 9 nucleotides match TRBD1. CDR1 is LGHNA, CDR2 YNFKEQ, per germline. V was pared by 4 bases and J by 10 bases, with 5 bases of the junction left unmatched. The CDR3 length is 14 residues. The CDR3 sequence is CASSRDRANSPLHF. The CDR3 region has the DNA TGTGCCAGCAGCCGGGACAGGGCGAACTCACCCCTCCACTTT.